This passage covers 28 T cell receptor beta chains from one sample sequenced in a study of T cell responses to AZD1222 COVID-19 vaccine. The repertoire was sequenced with immunoSEQ multiplex PCR; TCRdb's copy has only in-frame clones and lacks some. The repertoire has about 84,000 clones, 80% to 90% of them found once; the top ten carry 12%. The source was peripheral blood, collected 28 days after the second AZD1222 dose. These receptor sequences come from an adult who received the AZD1222 COVID-19 vaccine.

The rearrangement joins TRBV6-2 or TRBV6-3 to TRBJ2-7; D is uncertain. Per germline, CDR1 MNHEY and CDR2 SVGEGT. V was cut by 0 bases and J by 1 base, with 7 bases left in between. The CDR3 extends over 14 amino acids. In DNA, the CDR3 is TGTGCCAGCAGTTACTCGGGTGGGTCCTACGAGCAGTACGTC. Encoded protein: CASSYSGGSYEQYV.

The gene calls are TRBV3-1 (or the pseudogene TRBV3-2) and TRBJ1-3; D is undetermined. Germline V gene data show CDR1 as LGHDT and CDR2 as YNNKEL (reference sequence). V shed 0 bases and J shed 3 bases, with 6 bases lying between them. The CDR3 loop spans 14 amino acids. DNA for the CDR3: TGTGCCAGCAGCCAAGATCTAGGTGGAAACACCATATATTTT. This sequence encodes CASSQDLGGNTIYF.

The chain employs TRBV12-5 and TRBJ1-3; D gene ambiguous. V gave up 4 bases and J gave up 0 bases, with 16 bases separating them. This CDR3 is built from 17 residues. Germline V CDR1 and CDR2: LGHNT, FRNRAP. The CDR3, as DNA: TGTGCTAGTGGTTCCCGACTGAGTACAAACTCTGGAAACACCATATATTTT. It translates to CASGSRLSTNSGNTIYF.

In this sample, this clone turned up once. The chain combines TRBV4-1 with TRBJ1-2; 7 bases line up with TRBD1. CDR1 is MGHRA, CDR2 YSYEKL, per germline. J gave up 7 bases and V 1 base, and 6 bases lay outside the gene matches. The CDR3 has 14 amino acids. CDR3 in amino acids: CASSQGGGTVGYTF. CDR3 nucleotide sequence: TGCGCCAGCAGCCAAGGTGGGGGGACAGTTGGCTACACCTTC.

This chain connects TRBV28 to TRBJ1-5, with 7 bases aligning to TRBD1. This CDR3 is built from 16 residues. Germline CDR1 and CDR2: MDHEN and SYDVKM. V was clipped by 0 bases and J by 10 bases; unmatched bases: 12. The CDR3 DNA reads as TGTGCCAGCAGTTTATGGGGAACAGGGGCGATCGGTCCCCAGCATTTT. Translating gives CASSLWGTGAIGPQHF.

On this clone: At one end, the junction sequence differs from germline, possibly due to a read error. This chain joins TRBV5-4 and TRBJ2-1; D could derive from TRBD1 or TRBD2 (5 bases each). CDR3 size: 17 residues. CDR1 and CDR2 (germline): SGHNT, YYREEE (reference sequence). CDR3 sequence reads: CASSLVASGLGEQGSLF. CDR3 nucleotide sequence: TGTGCCAGCAGCTTGGTCGCATCAGGATTAGGGGAACAAGGGAGTCTCTTC.

J is TRBJ1-2 and V is TRBV3-1 (or the pseudogene TRBV3-2); 8 bases align to TRBD1. V lost 4 bases to trimming and J lost 4 bases; unmatched junction nucleotides: 8. The V gene's germline CDR1 is LGHDT and CDR2 YNNKEL (reference sequence). This CDR3 has 15 residues. CDR3 amino acids: CASSRRTGNSYGYTF. Here the CDR3 DNA reads TGTGCCAGCAGCCGCAGGACAGGGAATAGCTATGGCTACACCTTC.

The chain employs TRBV7-8 and TRBJ2-2; tentative D call: TRBD1 (6 bases). Trimming took 5 bases from V and 4 from J, leaving 14 bases between them. This CDR3 region has 15 residues. The germline gives CDR1 SGHVS, CDR2 FQNEAQ. CDR3 bases: TGTGCCAGCAGCGTAGTCAGGGGTGGCACCGGGGAGCTGTTTTTT. Encoded protein: CASSVVRGGTGELFF.

This chain joins TRBV4-3 and TRBJ1-5; 7 nucleotides line up with TRBD1. Germline loops: CDR1 LGHNA, CDR2 YSLEER. With V trimmed by 0 bases and J by 7 bases, 18 bases remained unmatched. CDR3 size: 19 residues. The CDR3 DNA is TGCGCCAGCAGCCAAGAAAAGCGGGGGACCCGGACAGGAGGGCAGCCCCAGCATTTT. Amino acids: CASSQEKRGTRTGGQPQHF.

The chain uses TRBV30 and TRBJ2-2, with unresolved D. Germline CDR1 reads GTSNPN; CDR2 reads SVGIG (reference sequence). The germline V and J ends were trimmed by 0 bases and 3 bases, with 5 bases remaining between them. This CDR3 spans 13 amino acids. Here the CDR3 DNA reads TGTGCCTGGAGTGTCATTGACACCGGGGAGCTGTTTTTT. This translates into CAWSVIDTGELFF.

DNA of the CDR3: TGCAGCGCCGAAAGAGCCCGAGGCGGTGAGCAGTTCTTC. As protein: CSAERARGGEQFF. The chain joins TRBV29-1 to TRBJ2-1, with D uncertain. The germline V gene has CDR1 SQVTM and CDR2 ANQGSEA. V was pared by 7 bases and J by 9 bases, with 19 bases between. The CDR3 runs 13 residues.

The chain combines TRBV19 with TRBJ1-5; 7 bases align to TRBD1. Germline loops: CDR1 LNHDA, CDR2 SQIVND (reference sequence). With V trimmed by 7 bases and J by 5 bases, 17 bases remained unmatched. This CDR3 comprises 17 residues. The CDR3 DNA follows: TGTGCCAGTACCAAGACAGGGAAGGAACGGATGGATCAGCCCCAGCATTTT. This codes for CASTKTGKERMDQPQHF.

Only one count was recorded for this clone. This chain uses TRBV21-1 with TRBJ2-2; the table's D call, TRBD1, has no DNA check behind it. TRBV21-1 is an annotated pseudogene. The CDR3 totals 16 residues. For the CDR3, the DNA is TGTGCCAGCAGCAAGGACAGGGGGGGTTTAACCGGGGAGCTGTTTTTT. This gives the protein CASSKDRGGLTGELFF.

This clone was found once. The genes are TRBV12-3 or TRBV12-4 and TRBJ1-1; TRBD1 is a possible D gene (6 bases). The CDR3 is made up of 13 amino acids. V lost 6 bases and J 5 bases, leaving 13 bases between the germline ends. CDR3: CASRLGGRTEAFF. In nucleotides, the CDR3 is TGTGCCAGCAGACTAGGGGGACGAACTGAAGCTTTCTTT.

The gene calls are TRBV28 and TRBJ2-5, with 9 bases lining up with TRBD1. From germline, CDR1 is MDHEN and CDR2 SYDVKM. V shed 5 bases, J shed 4 bases, and the junction held 8 bases outside the gene matches. This CDR3 region has 15 residues. CDR3 sequence reads: CASSRPGTGIETQYF. CDR3 in DNA: TGTGCCAGCAGTCGTCCCGGGACAGGGATAGAGACCCAGTACTTC. Full variable domain (rest looked up from reference TRBV28 and TRBJ2-5): DVKVTQSSRYLVKRTGEKVFLECVQDMDHENMFWYRQDPGLGLRLIYFSYDVKMKEKGDIPEGYSVSREKKERFSLILESASTNQTSMYLCASSRPGTGIETQYFGPGTRLLVL.

This chain joins TRBV4-1 and TRBJ1-6; TRBD1 aligns across 7 bases. Germline CDR1 reads MGHRA; CDR2 reads YSYEKL. The V segment lost 5 bases and the J segment 4 bases; nucleotides outside the gene matches: 8. CDR3 size: 16 residues. The CDR3 sequence: CASSRGQALYNSPLHF. CDR3 nucleotide sequence: TGCGCCAGCAGCAGAGGACAGGCCCTGTATAATTCACCCCTCCACTTT.

The gene calls are TRBV19 and TRBJ2-1, with D tentatively TRBD2 (5 bases). Per the germline V gene, CDR1 is LNHDA and CDR2 is SQIVND (reference sequence). V lost 3 bases and J lost 5, with 26 bases in between. The CDR3 totals 19 residues. The DNA of the CDR3 is TGTGCCAGTAGTATCCAGATACCCCGCGCGGGCCTTGTCAACAATGAGCAGTTCTTC. Protein: CASSIQIPRAGLVNNEQFF.

This chain joins TRBV7-9 and TRBJ2-4, with D uncertain. The CDR3 is 12 residues long. CDR1 is SEHNR and CDR2 is FQNEAQ in the germline V gene (reference sequence). With 1 base removed from V and 16 bases from J, the gap between germline ends came to 14 bases. CDR3 residues: CASSLDSEVEYF. The CDR3 nucleotides read TGTGCCAGCAGCTTAGATAGTGAGGTTGAATACTTC.

The sample holds one count of this clone. This rearrangement joins TRBV6-5 to TRBJ2-7, with D hard to call. Germline V gives CDR1 MNHEY, CDR2 SVGAGI. This CDR3 is 14 amino acids long. V lost 1 base, J lost 0 bases, and 7 bases lay in between. CDR3 amino acids: CASSYYQDSYEQYF. CDR3 nucleotide sequence: TGTGCCAGCAGTTACTACCAGGACTCCTACGAGCAGTACTTC.

V gene TRBV7-8 combines with J gene TRBJ1-2, with 7 bases matching TRBD1. CDR3 length equals 17 residues. Germline values: CDR1 SGHVS, CDR2 FQNEAQ. J gave up 2 bases and V 1 base, and 10 bases lay outside the gene matches. DNA of the CDR3: TGTGCCAGCAGCTTAGGGCTGCTCTTGACAGGGAACTATGGCTACACCTTC. Its protein is CASSLGLLLTGNYGYTF.

This clone was seen only once. V is TRBV7-2 and J is TRBJ2-7; possibly TRBD1 for D (7 bases). The CDR3 has 13 amino acids. The germline V and J ends were trimmed by 6 bases and 4 bases, with 13 bases remaining between them. From germline, CDR1 is SGHTA and CDR2 FQGNSA. The DNA of the CDR3 is TGTGCCAGCAGTCTCCAGGGGGGTTACGAGCAGTACGTC. Translation: CASSLQGGYEQYV.

The chain recombines TRBV5-1 with TRBJ2-7; 10 nucleotides agree with TRBD2. The V gene end was trimmed by 0 bases and the J gene end by 5 bases; junction bases not matched to a gene: 5. The CDR3 is made up of 15 amino acids. CDR1 and CDR2 from the germline V gene are SGHRS and YFSETQ. The CDR3 sequence is CASSLGLAGINEQYF. CDR3 DNA sequence: TGCGCCAGCAGCTTGGGACTAGCGGGTATAAACGAGCAGTACTTC.

This sequence joins TRBV19 and TRBJ2-1, with D perhaps matching TRBD1 (6 bases). Trimming pared 6 bases from V and 8 bases from J, leaving 35 bases between. The V gene's germline CDR1 is LNHDA and CDR2 SQIVND (reference sequence). The CDR3 totals 20 residues. The CDR3 is CASSSSALRGGGGIADEQFF. The CDR3 DNA sequence: TGTGCCAGTAGCTCGTCCGCACTCAGGGGCGGCGGTGGTATCGCCGATGAGCAGTTCTTC. Full variable domain (remainder filled in from reference TRBV19 and TRBJ2-1): DGGITQSPKYLFRKEGQNVTLSCEQNLNHDAMYWYRQDPGQGLRLIYYSQIVNDFQKGDIAEGYSVSREKKESFPLTVTSAQKNPTAFYLCASSSSALRGGGGIADEQFFGPGTRLTVL.

This chain links TRBV20-1 with TRBJ2-5; D remains ambiguous. CDR1 is DFQATT and CDR2 is SNEGSKA in the germline V gene (reference sequence). V gave up 2 bases and J gave up 3 bases, with 4 bases separating them. This CDR3 is built from 11 residues. In nucleotides, the CDR3 is TGCAGTGCTAGATTAAAAGAGACCCAGTACTTC. The encoded protein is CSARLKETQYF.

The chain carries TRBV28 and TRBJ1-2, with D unresolved. CDR3 length: 12 amino acids. CDR1 MDHEN and CDR2 SYDVKM come from the germline V gene. V gave up 6 bases and J gave up 1 base, with 6 bases separating them. Here the CDR3 DNA reads TGTGCCAGCAGCCGGGGTAACTATGGCTACACCTTC. Translating it yields CASSRGNYGYTF.

The rearrangement joins TRBV12-2 to TRBJ2-2; TRBD2, as called in the table, went unchecked against the DNA. TRBV12-2 is a pseudogene. The CDR3 extends over 15 amino acids. The CDR3 sequence: CASRSSGVNTGELFF. The CDR3 DNA follows: TGTGCAAGTCGGTCTAGCGGGGTGAACACCGGGGAGCTGTTTTTT.

The CDR3 sequence is CASTFDRGGDYGYTF. The DNA of the CDR3 is TGTGCCAGCACCTTTGACAGGGGAGGAGACTATGGCTACACCTTC. The chain recombines TRBV3-1 (or the pseudogene TRBV3-2) with TRBJ1-2; 8 nucleotides line up with TRBD1. CDR1 and CDR2 from the germline V gene are LGHDT and YNNKEL (reference sequence). The CDR3 contains 15 residues. Trimming cost V 7 bases and J 3 bases; bases outside gene matches: 10.

This clone was found a few times. The rearrangement uses TRBV6-4 and TRBJ2-6, with 12 nucleotides matching TRBD1. With V trimmed by 0 bases and J by 0 bases, 3 bases remained unmatched. The CDR3 has 19 residues. In germline, CDR1 is MRHNA, CDR2 SNTAGT. CDR3 bases: TGTGCCAGCAGTGACTCCGGGACAGGGGGCCTCTCTGGGGCCAACGTCCTGACTTTC. Its translation: CASSDSGTGGLSGANVLTF.